The 23 T cell receptor beta chains below all came from one sample that was sequenced in a study of T cells after yellow fever vaccination. TCRdb reanalysed the 5' RACE reads using MiXCR and keeps one entry per CDR3 protein. Of around 350,000 distinct CDR3 sequences in the sample, around a tenth were seen once. The starting material was PBMCs, obtained on the day of the first yellow fever vaccination. The source of these receptors is a man between 18 and 35 years old who received the YFV17D yellow fever vaccine.

This rearrangement joins TRBV9 to TRBJ1-1, with TRBD1 identical over 8 bases. This CDR3 region has 12 residues. Per the germline V gene, CDR1 is SGDLS and CDR2 is YYNGEE. V dropped 1 base and J dropped 11; count of bases not matched to a gene: 4. The CDR3 here is CASSVNRGEAFF. The CDR3 nucleotides read TGTGCCAGCAGCGTAAACAGGGGGGAGGCTTTCTTT.

There are a few counts of this clonotype. The chain carries TRBV3-1 and TRBJ1-1; no clear D gene. CDR3 size: 14 residues. Germline assignment: CDR1 LGHDT and CDR2 YNNKEL (reference sequence). V lost 4 bases to trimming and J lost 0 bases, with 9 bases between them. The CDR3, as DNA: TGTGCCAGCAGCCCCCCCATCATGAACACTGAAGCTTTCTTT. Amino acid sequence: CASSPPIMNTEAFF. Together with reference TRBV3-1 and TRBJ1-1, the CDR3 gives the full variable domain: DTAVSQTPKYLVTQMGNDKSIKCEQNLGHDTMYWYKQDSKKFLKIMFSYNNKELIINETVPNRFSPKSPDKAHLNLHINSLELGDSAVYFCASSPPIMNTEAFFGQGTRLTVV.

This clonotype was detected only a few times. The chain has TRBV3-1 and TRBJ2-2, with 9 nucleotides matching TRBD1. V lost 4 bases and J lost 3; bases outside the gene matches: 3. The CDR3 loop spans 15 amino acids. In germline, CDR1 is LGHDT, CDR2 YNNKEL (reference sequence). The DNA for the CDR3 is TGTGCCAGCAGCCCCGGGACAGGGTACACCGGGGAGCTGTTTTTT. Its protein product is CASSPGTGYTGELFF.

This clonotype turned up a few times. The V and J genes are TRBV5-5 and TRBJ1-4, with D uncertain. V lost 3 bases and J 0 bases, leaving 9 bases between the germline ends. CDR1 and CDR2 from the germline V gene are SGHKS and YYEKEE (reference sequence). The CDR3 covers 15 residues. The CDR3 sequence is CASSYFSATNEKLFF. CDR3 DNA sequence: TGTGCCAGCAGCTACTTCAGCGCAACTAATGAAAAACTGTTTTTT.

The rearrangement uses TRBV6-1 and TRBJ2-1, with 7 nucleotides matching TRBD2. CDR1 is MNHNS, CDR2 SASEGT, per germline. This CDR3 has 14 residues. Trimming at V came to 4 bases and at J to 10 bases, leaving 10 bases not matched to a gene. CDR3 nucleotides: TGTGCCAGCAGTGTCCCCCGAGGGAGGGCCGAGCAGTTCTTC. It is translated as CASSVPRGRAEQFF.

V and J are TRBV11-2 and TRBJ2-5; TRBD2 matches at 11 bases. V trimming: 5 bases; J trimming: 6 bases; junction bases outside the gene matches: 5. CDR1 SGHAT and CDR2 FQNNGV come from the germline V gene. The CDR3 has 14 amino acids. The CDR3 coding sequence is TGTGCCAGCAGCCAAGGGACTAGCGGCCAGACCCAGTACTTC. Its protein product is CASSQGTSGQTQYF.

This rearrangement joins TRBV4-3 to TRBJ2-1, with a possible D match to TRBD1 (6 bases). Trimming left V 5 bases short and J 8 bases short, with 25 bases between. Germline-derived CDR1 and CDR2 are LGHNA and YSLEER. This CDR3 comprises 17 residues. CDR3 loop: CASSSTVDLRTDDEQFF. For the CDR3, the DNA is TGCGCCAGCAGCTCAACGGTTGATCTCCGGACAGATGATGAGCAGTTCTTC.

This clonotype has at least ten counts. The DNA for the CDR3 is TGTGCCAGCTCACCACGGGGAGGGGACGAGCAGTACGTC. Amino acids: CASSPRGGDEQYV. The chain has TRBV18 and TRBJ2-7; 7 bases are a match to TRBD2. The CDR3 is made up of 13 amino acids. The germline V gene encodes CDR1 KGHSH and CDR2 LQKENI. Losses at the gene ends were 1 base for V and 5 bases for J; bases not matched to a gene: 2.

This clonotype was recorded a few times. The V gene is TRBV28, the J gene TRBJ2-7, with 8 bases fitting TRBD1. Trimming at V came to 4 bases and at J to 3 bases, leaving 11 bases not matched to a gene. The CDR3 is made up of 16 amino acids. From germline, CDR1 is MDHEN and CDR2 SYDVKM. Here the CDR3 DNA reads TGTGCCAGCAGTTCACCCGGGACAGGCTCCCGCTACGAGCAGTACGTC. Translated, it gives CASSSPGTGSRYEQYV.

This chain joins TRBV30 and TRBJ1-4; the match to TRBD1 covers 8 bases. Germline values: CDR1 GTSNPN, CDR2 SVGIG (reference sequence). The CDR3 has 13 amino acids. The ends lost 5 bases at V and 6 bases at J; junction bases unmatched: 5. The CDR3 is CAWEGQADEKLFF. The CDR3 bases are TGTGCCTGGGAGGGACAGGCGGATGAAAAACTGTTTTTT. The whole variable domain, filled in from reference TRBV30 and TRBJ1-4, reads SQTIHQWPATLVQPVGSPLSLECTVEGTSNPNLYWYRQAAGRGLQLLFYSVGIGQISSEVPQNLSASRPQDRQFILSSKKLLLSDSGFYLCAWEGQADEKLFFGSGTQLSVL.

The genes are TRBV7-2 and TRBJ2-2; tentatively, D is TRBD1 (5 bases). Germline V CDR1 and CDR2: SGHTA, FQGNSA. CDR3 size: 14 residues. V was clipped by 7 bases and J by 2 bases, with 11 bases between them. CDR3 bases: TGTGCCAGCAAGGGGTCTTTAAACACCGGGGAGCTGTTTTTT. Amino acid sequence: CASKGSLNTGELFF.

This clonotype occurred a few times. This CDR3 reads CASSNDAGVVNTEAFF. CDR3 DNA sequence: TGCGCCAGCAGCAACGATGCGGGGGTTGTTAACACTGAAGCTTTCTTT. This rearrangement joins TRBV5-1 to TRBJ1-1; TRBD1 might be the D (5 bases). V was cut by 4 bases and J by 2 bases, with 18 bases left in between. The germline V gene has CDR1 SGHRS and CDR2 YFSETQ. The CDR3 is 16 amino acids.

This clonotype was observed a handful of times. The chain uses TRBV12-3 or TRBV12-4 and TRBJ2-7, with a weak D call TRBD2 (6 bases). The CDR3 has 13 residues. Trimming removed 3 bases at V and 6 bases at J, with 12 bases between. The CDR3 bases are TGTGCCAGCAGTTTCGGGGGTCTGGTCGAGCAGTACTTC. This translates into CASSFGGLVEQYF.

The chain carries TRBV5-1 and TRBJ1-6, with D hard to call. Germline-derived CDR1 and CDR2 are SGHRS and YFSETQ. This CDR3 is 14 amino acids long. V was shortened by 1 base and J by 6 bases, with 8 bases between the two germline ends. CDR3 nucleotides: TGCGCCAGCAGCTTGTACCTTGCTAATTCACCCCTCCACTTT. Protein product: CASSLYLANSPLHF.

This clonotype occurred a few times. The V and J genes are TRBV24-1 and TRBJ1-1, with TRBD1 matching 7 bases. From germline, CDR1 is KGHDR and CDR2 SFDVKD. The CDR3 has 13 residues. The V and J ends lost 7 bases and 11 bases, in that order; junction bases with no gene match: 12. Written as DNA, the CDR3 is TGTGCCACCAGCGGCAGGGGGTTGTTGCTGGCTTTCTTT. Translated: CATSGRGLLLAFF.

V gene TRBV5-5 combines with J gene TRBJ1-3; 12 nucleotides match TRBD1. The V segment lost 5 bases and the J segment 4 bases; nucleotides outside the gene matches: 7. CDR3 length: 16 residues. Germline loops: CDR1 SGHKS, CDR2 YYEKEE (reference sequence). The CDR3 DNA follows: TGTGCCAGCAGACCGGGACAGGGGGCGCAGGGAAACACCATATATTTT. Amino acid sequence: CASRPGQGAQGNTIYF.

This clonotype has at least ten counts. V and J are TRBV10-3 and TRBJ2-7, with 11 bases fitting TRBD1. The CDR3 consists of 14 residues. Germline loops: CDR1 ENHRY, CDR2 SYGVKD. Trimming at V came to 4 bases and at J to 5 bases, leaving 4 bases not matched to a gene. The DNA of the CDR3 is TGTGCCATCAGTGGAGGACAGGGGGCAAACGAGCAGTACGTC. The encoded protein is CAISGGQGANEQYV.

This clonotype was seen a few times. This chain joins TRBV3-1 and TRBJ2-3; the match to TRBD2 covers 7 bases. CDR1 is LGHDT, CDR2 YNNKEL, per germline (reference sequence). With 1 base clipped from V and 3 bases from J, the junction kept 7 bases outside the gene matches. The CDR3 loop spans 16 amino acids. CDR3 sequence reads: CASSQVNSGLTDTQYF. DNA for the CDR3: TGTGCCAGCAGCCAAGTGAATAGCGGGTTGACAGATACGCAGTATTTT.

The DNA of the CDR3 is TGTGCCAGCAGCTTATGGGGGCCGTCCCAAGAGACCCAGTACTTC. Protein sequence: CASSLWGPSQETQYF. V and J are TRBV7-2 and TRBJ2-5, with D maybe TRBD1 (6 bases). Trimming took 2 bases from V and 1 from J, leaving 11 bases between them. Per germline, CDR1 SGHTA and CDR2 FQGNSA. This CDR3 is built from 15 residues.

In nucleotides, the CDR3 is TGTGCCAGCAGCTGGGGGGGCTCTGGAAACACCATATATTTT. This gives the protein CASSWGGSGNTIYF. The chain employs TRBV7-6 and TRBJ1-3; weak D call: TRBD1 (5 bases). V lost 4 bases and J lost 0, with 7 bases in between. Germline CDR1 SGHVS, CDR2 FNYEAQ. The CDR3 has 14 amino acids. The full variable domain, in which reference TRBV7-6 and TRBJ1-3 provide the parts outside the CDR3, is GAGVSQSPRYKVTKRGQDVALRCDPISGHVSLYWYRQALGQGPEFLTYFNYEAQQDKSGLPNDRFSAERPEGSISTLTIQRTEQRDSAMYRCASSWGGSGNTIYFGEGSWLTVV.

This clonotype has more than one count but fewer than ten. The chain uses TRBV4-3 and TRBJ1-2; D unclear. The germline CDR1 and CDR2 sequences are LGHNA and YSLEER. This CDR3 spans 15 amino acids. The V gene lost 4 bases and the J gene lost 5 bases, with 17 bases spanning the gap. CDR3 DNA sequence: TGCGCCAGCAGCCGGACCGCCTCTGGGATTTATGGCTACACCTTC. Encoded protein: CASSRTASGIYGYTF.

The chain employs TRBV27 and TRBJ1-2; a weak D match, TRBD1 (6 bases). CDR1 is MNHEY, CDR2 SMNVEV, per germline (reference sequence). Trimming removed 5 bases from V and 3 bases from J, with 10 bases in between. This CDR3 has 13 amino acids. CDR3 sequence reads: CASSNTGYYGYTF. The DNA of the CDR3 is TGTGCCAGCAGTAATACAGGGTACTATGGCTACACCTTC.

In this sample, this clonotype turned up a few times. The CDR3, as DNA: TGTGCCAGCAGCCAAGGGGCAGGGGAAGCGGATACGCAGTATTTT. Its translation is CASSQGAGEADTQYF. The chain links TRBV3-1 to TRBJ2-3, with a possible D match to TRBD1 (6 bases). Germline V gives CDR1 LGHDT, CDR2 YNNKEL (reference sequence). Trimming shortened V by 1 base and J by 6 bases, and 14 bases separated the two germline ends. The length of the CDR3 is 15 residues.